Below, 26 T cell receptor delta chains from the same sample are listed, as sequenced in a study of γδ T cells in repeated Plasmodium falciparum infection. Gammadelta T cells were flow-sorted from PBMC into Vgamma9/Vdelta2+ and Vdelta2-negative populations for bulk analysis. TCRdb reanalysed the multiplex PCR reads via CATT. The table has around 89,000 delta-chain clones, approximately 1.4% seen once. The material sequenced was gamma-delta T cells from blood. The source is a pool of human donors (malaria-infected and uninfected, not separated).

In regard to this clone: With a far larger clone one base away, a read error is the likely cause. Other nucleotide sequences from this sample produce the same CDR3. This sequence joins TRDV1 and TRDJ1; TRDD3 agrees at 10 bases. Looked up from germline, CDR1 is TSWWSYY and CDR2 is QGS. The CDR3 has 26 amino acids. The V gene end was trimmed by 0 bases and the J gene end by 0 bases; junction bases not matched to a gene: 31. CDR3 sequence reads: CALGELGVKGFSTGGFSHLYTDKLIF. CDR3 DNA sequence: TGTGCTCTTGGGGAACTAGGAGTCAAAGGCTTCTCGACTGGGGGATTCTCACACCTGTACACCGATAAACTCATCTTT.

This clone was found a few times. The protein held in TCRdb is that of a much larger clone and does not match this DNA's translation at residue 15, likely because of a read error; the protein shown is translated from the DNA. The chain combines TRDV2 with TRDJ3; tentatively, D is TRDD3 (5 bases). CDR1 and CDR2 (germline): GEAIGNYY, EKD. There are 19 residues in the CDR3. The CDR3, as DNA: TGTGCCTGTGACACCCCACCCCACAACAGCTCCTGGGACACCCAACAGATGTTTTTC. This gives the protein CACDTPPHNSSWDTQQMFF.

Regarding this clone: TCRdb's protein, taken from a much larger clone, differs from this DNA's translation at residue 5, likely owing to a read error; the protein displayed comes from the DNA. The rearrangement joins TRDV1 to TRDJ1, with 7 bases aligning to TRDD3. The J gene, left out of TCRdb, was set here by checking the DNA against germline. CDR1 and CDR2 (germline): TSWWSYY, QGS. The CDR3 totals 22 residues. V lost 4 bases and J lost 0; bases outside the gene matches: 26. CDR3 sequence: CALGGLKVPTGDKPGDTDKLIF. The CDR3 DNA reads TGTGCTCTTGGGGGACTCAAGGTACCTACTGGGGATAAGCCCGGGGACACCGATAAACTCATCTTT.

In this sample, this clone turned up many times. This chain links TRDV1 with TRDJ1; 9 bases fit TRDD2. TCRdb carries no J gene annotation; the J gene was assigned here by matching the DNA with germline. V lost 8 bases and J lost 5; bases outside the gene matches: 27. The V gene's germline CDR1 is TSWWSYY and CDR2 QGS. The CDR3 length is 20 residues. The CDR3 here is CALTKGLPTFLGAPLDKLIF. The CDR3 DNA reads as TGTGCTCTTACGAAGGGCCTTCCTACGTTTCTGGGGGCCCCTTTGGATAAACTCATCTTT.

This clone has just a few counts. TCRdb shows a much larger clone's protein in place of this DNA's translation, and the two differ at residue 3, likely through a read error; the protein shown is translated from the DNA. V and J are TRDV2 and TRDJ1, with a possible D match to TRDD3 (6 bases). The CDR3 is 15 amino acids. The germline V gene encodes CDR1 GEAIGNYY and CDR2 EKD. Written as DNA, the CDR3 is TGTGCCTTTGACACCCGATACGCCGGGGGCGATAAACTCATCTTT. It encodes CAFDTRYAGGDKLIF.

Only a few counts were recorded for this clone. A read error is the likely source, as a far larger clone sits one nucleotide away. This sample includes further DNA sequences coding for the same CDR3. V is TRDV3 and J is TRDJ1; TRDD3 aligns across 9 bases. The CDR3 consists of 16 residues. Germline V gene data show CDR1 as TVYSNPD and CDR2 as GDNSRS (reference sequence). The CDR3 reads CAFSGGGYSYTDKLIF. The CDR3 region has the DNA TGTGCCTTTAGCGGAGGGGGATACTCCTACACCGATAAACTCATCTTC.

This clone appeared many times. The chain uses TRDV2 and TRDJ1; TRDD3 matches at 8 bases. The CDR3 totals 18 residues. V lost 0 bases, J lost 5 bases, and 16 bases stayed unmatched. Per the germline V gene, CDR1 is GEAIGNYY and CDR2 is EKD. The chain's CDR3 is CACDTVVGIREGKDKLIF. The CDR3 coding sequence is TGTGCCTGTGACACCGTAGTTGGGATACGCGAAGGGAAAGATAAACTCATCTTT.

This clone has only a few counts. For this DNA, TCRdb reports the protein of a much larger clone, which diverges at residue 11, most likely from a read error; the protein presented here is translated directly from the DNA. The chain couples TRDV1 to TRDJ1; 8 positions agree with TRDD2. The junction had 18 bases not matched to a gene; V was cut back by 0 bases and J by 0 bases. Germline lookup yields CDR1 TSWWSYY and CDR2 QGS. This CDR3 is 21 amino acids long. The CDR3 bases are TGTGCTCTTGGGGAACTCAGCTTCCTACGTAGCTGGGGAGTTTACACCGATAAACTCATCTTT. As protein: CALGELSFLRSWGVYTDKLIF.

Comments on this clone: A single base is all that separates this from a far larger clone, so a read error is likely. This same CDR3 is encoded by further DNA sequences in the sample. This chain joins TRDV1 and TRDJ1; 11 bases map to TRDD3. TCRdb lists no J gene, so it was determined here by aligning the DNA to germline. Germline-derived CDR1 and CDR2 are TSWWSYY and QGS. The J segment lost 3 bases and the V segment lost 1 base, leaving 16 bases of the junction unmatched. This CDR3 region has 20 residues. CDR3 DNA: TGTGCTCTTGGGGAACAGGCCCTTCCGCGGAACTGGGGGATAGCCGATAAACTCATCTTT. It is translated as CALGEQALPRNWGIADKLIF.

On this clone: The TCRdb protein comes from a much larger clone and disagrees with this DNA's translation at residue 12, likely due to a read error; the protein given here is derived from the DNA. The rearrangement links TRDV1 to TRDJ1; 8 bases fit TRDD3. This CDR3 is built from 20 residues. With 4 bases clipped from V and 0 bases from J, the junction kept 19 bases outside the gene matches. Germline V CDR1 and CDR2: TSWWSYY, QGS. CDR3 DNA sequence: TGTGCTCTTGGGGGGAGGGGTTCTTTCTGGGGGACTCATTACACCGATAAACTCATCTTT. It specifies CALGGRGSFWGTHYTDKLIF.

In the case of this clone: TCRdb lists the protein of a much larger clone for this DNA, which differs at residue 11, so this is likely a read error; the protein given here is translated from the DNA itself. The chain couples TRDV2 to TRDJ1, with 9 bases matching TRDD3. Germline values: CDR1 GEAIGNYY, CDR2 EKD. The CDR3 runs to 16 residues. V shed 3 bases, J shed 3 bases, and the junction held 10 bases outside the gene matches. The CDR3 protein is CACDSLLGENPDKLIF. The CDR3 bases are TGTGCCTGTGACTCCTTACTGGGGGAAAACCCCGATAAACTCATCTTT.

To note about this clone: The protein TCRdb gives is from a much larger clone and does not agree with this DNA's translation at residue 14, likely a read error; the protein shown here comes from the DNA. Written as DNA, the CDR3 is TGTGCTCTTGGGGTACCCTTCCTCTCGATCAGTTACTGGAGGATACGGACCGATAAACTCATCTTT. The encoded protein is CALGVPFLSISYWRIRTDKLIF. This chain connects TRDV1 to TRDJ1; D is perhaps TRDD2 or TRDD3 (7 bases each). TCRdb is silent on the J gene; assignment here came from matching the DNA to germline. CDR1 and CDR2 from the germline V gene are TSWWSYY and QGS. The CDR3 is 22 amino acids. The V and J ends lost 4 bases and 2 bases respectively, with 35 bases between them.

This clone was seen a few times. This is likely an artifact of a read error, given a far larger clone one base away. Additional DNA sequences in this sample encode the identical CDR3. This chain uses TRDV1 with TRDJ1; D is possibly TRDD3 (6 bases). TCRdb supplies no J gene; here it was assigned by aligning the nucleotide sequence to germline. Trimming took 0 bases from V and 4 from J, leaving 24 bases between them. CDR1 and CDR2 from the germline V gene are TSWWSYY and QGS. The CDR3 has 19 residues. The CDR3 region is CALGELAYNLGGWGDKLIF. CDR3 coding DNA: TGTGCTCTTGGGGAACTAGCCTACAACCTTGGGGGGTGGGGCGATAAACTCATCTTT.

This clone was seen a handful of times. A far larger clone is a single base away, which makes a read error likely. The sample has other DNA sequences that encode this CDR3 too. The chain is built from TRDV2 and TRDJ1, with TRDD3 identical over 10 bases. No J segment appears in TCRdb, so it was assigned here by matching the sequence to germline. Germline CDR1 and CDR2: GEAIGNYY and EKD. This CDR3 contains 16 residues. With V trimmed by 3 bases and J by 0 bases, 6 bases remained unmatched. The CDR3 DNA reads as TGTGCCTGTGACGTCTTGGGGGATACCAACACCGATAAACTCATCTTT. Residues: CACDVLGDTNTDKLIF.

On this clone itself: This DNA translates differently at residue 3 from the TCRdb protein, which is that of a much larger clone; a read error is likely, and the protein shown is the DNA's own translation. The chain links TRDV2 to TRDJ1; D is unresolved. As TCRdb names no J gene, one was assigned here on the basis of a DNA match to germline. Per germline, CDR1 GEAIGNYY and CDR2 EKD. V shed 9 bases and J shed 0 bases, with 34 bases lying between them. This CDR3 comprises 20 residues. DNA for the CDR3: TGTGCCCGTGGGCCCCCTGCTGGCTCTTACAACCGAGCCTACACCGATAAACTCATCTTT. This gives the protein CARGPPAGSYNRAYTDKLIF.

The genes are TRDV1 and TRDJ1, with 8 bases that match TRDD3. The J gene, not given by TCRdb, was assigned here from a germline match of the nucleotide sequence. The ends lost 3 bases at V and 0 bases at J; junction bases unmatched: 33. Germline values: CDR1 TSWWSYY, CDR2 QGS. The CDR3 is 25 amino acids. This CDR3 reads CALGDRDGRGIFRPHPLPYTDKLIF. The DNA of the CDR3 is TGTGCTCTTGGGGACAGGGACGGAAGGGGGATATTTAGGCCTCATCCTTTACCTTACACCGATAAACTCATCTTT.

Only a few counts were recorded for this clone. A far larger clone is off by one base, so a read error is likely. This CDR3 is also generated by other DNA sequences in the sample. This chain connects TRDV1 to TRDJ1; TRDD1 or TRDD3 may be the D gene (5 bases each). Trimming took off 2 bases at V and 1 base at J, with 26 bases between the two ends. CDR3 length equals 20 residues. Germline V gene sequence: CDR1 TSWWSYY, CDR2 QGS. The CDR3 is CALGENSGPSSGVLTDKLIF. Here the CDR3 DNA reads TGTGCTCTTGGGGAAAATAGCGGGCCATCCTCGGGGGTCCTCACCGATAAACTCATCTTT.

This clone was seen a few times. The translation of this DNA and the TCRdb protein of a much larger clone differ at residue 11, probably owing to a read error; the protein shown here is translated from the DNA. The CDR3 protein is CACDTVWGISPWDTRQMFF. CDR3 coding DNA: TGTGCCTGTGACACCGTCTGGGGGATAAGCCCCTGGGACACCCGACAGATGTTTTTC. The genes are TRDV2 and TRDJ3, with 10 bases fitting TRDD3. The J gene was not available in TCRdb and was assigned here by matching the DNA to germline segments. Trimming took 0 bases from V and 2 from J; bases not matched to a gene: 6. Germline V gene sequence: CDR1 GEAIGNYY, CDR2 EKD. The CDR3 spans 19 residues.

This clone has a handful of counts. This sequence is one base from a far larger clone and is likely a read error. The sample carries other DNA sequences with the same CDR3. The rearrangement joins TRDV2 to TRDJ3, with 11 bases lining up with TRDD3. The J gene, absent from TCRdb, was called here by matching the DNA to germline. The junction had 15 bases not matched to a gene; V was cut back by 0 bases and J by 0 bases. CDR1 and CDR2 (germline): GEAIGNYY, EKD. The CDR3 has 23 residues. The chain's CDR3 is CACDTVDLGDTFVGSWDTRQMFF. CDR3 sequence (DNA): TGTGCCTGTGACACCGTGGACCTGGGGGATACCTTTGTGGGCTCCTGGGACACCCGACAGATGTTTTTC.

This clone was counted between two and nine times. For this DNA, TCRdb reports the protein of a much larger clone, which diverges at residue 17, most likely from a read error; the protein presented here is translated directly from the DNA. The identical CDR3 is also encoded by other nucleotide sequences in the sample. The chain joins TRDV1 to TRDJ1; possibly TRDD3 for D (6 bases). The CDR3 is 19 residues long. Germline lookup yields CDR1 TSWWSYY and CDR2 QGS. CDR3 DNA: TGTGCTCTTGGGGAAAACTGGGACAAACTCGTAGGGTACACCGATAAACCCATCTTT. This codes for CALGENWDKLVGYTDKPIF.

Ten or more counts support this clone. The V gene is TRDV1, the J gene TRDJ2, with D perhaps matching TRDD3 (6 bases). V was shortened by 3 bases and J by 1 base, with 15 bases between the two germline ends. The germline gives CDR1 TSWWSYY, CDR2 QGS. This CDR3 spans 17 amino acids. The CDR3 loop is CALGEIWGSHLTAQLFF. CDR3 nucleotide sequence: TGTGCTCTTGGGGAGATATGGGGGTCCCATTTGACAGCACAACTCTTCTTT.

Note on this clone: TCRdb's entry gives the protein of a much larger clone, which mismatches this DNA's translation at residue 7, likely from a read error; the protein reported here is translated from the DNA. The CDR3 protein is CALGERPRHTDKLIF. CDR3 nucleotide sequence: TGTGCTCTTGGGGAAAGGCCAAGACACACCGATAAACTCATCTTT. The chain joins TRDV1 to TRDJ1; no definite D call. The J gene, absent from TCRdb, was called here by matching the DNA to germline. The CDR3 is made up of 15 amino acids. The germline V gene has CDR1 TSWWSYY and CDR2 QGS. Trimming took off 2 bases at V and 0 bases at J, with 10 bases between the two ends.

A few counts support this clone. The protein given by TCRdb reflects a much larger clone and differs at residue 4 from this DNA's translation, likely from a read error; the protein shown is the DNA's translation. The chain has TRDV3 and TRDJ1, with 8 bases identical to TRDD3. The J gene, left out of TCRdb, was set here by checking the DNA against germline. V dropped 2 bases and J dropped 10; count of bases not matched to a gene: 9. This CDR3 contains 12 residues. Germline CDR1 is TVYSNPD and CDR2 is GDNSRS (reference sequence). CDR3 DNA sequence: TGTGCCTTTTGCCAGACTGGGGGTACACTCATCTTT. Residues: CAFCQTGGTLIF. Full variable domain (missing parts from reference TRDV3 and TRDJ1): CDKVTQSSPDQTVASGSEVVLLCTYDTVYSNPDLFWYRIRPDYSFQFVFYGDNSRSEGADFTQGRFSVKHILTQKAFHLVISPVRTEDSATYYCAFCQTGGTLIFGKGTRVTVEP.

About this clone: The protein that TCRdb holds for this DNA derives from a much larger clone and differs from the translated DNA at residue 9, which likely indicates a read error; the protein shown here is translated from the DNA. The genes are TRDV1 and TRDJ1; 9 bases agree with TRDD3. Germline V gene sequence: CDR1 TSWWSYY, CDR2 QGS. The V gene end was trimmed by 3 bases and the J gene end by 2 bases; junction bases not matched to a gene: 22. CDR3 length equals 21 residues. CDR3 loop: CALGDGYRRGYGFYLTDKLIF. In DNA form, the CDR3 reads TGTGCTCTTGGGGATGGTTATAGACGGGGATACGGTTTTTATTTGACCGATAAACTCATCTTT.

Ten or more counts support this clone. The chain carries TRDV1 and TRDJ1; 8 bases are shared with TRDD3. TCRdb offers no J gene call, so here the DNA was matched to germline to obtain one. The germline V gene encodes CDR1 TSWWSYY and CDR2 QGS. V dropped 1 base and J dropped 0; count of bases not matched to a gene: 19. The CDR3 has 21 amino acids. The CDR3 bases are TGTGCTCTTGGGGAACGGGGTTCTGGTGACGGGGGATATGGGTACACCGATAAACTCATCTTT. Its protein product is CALGERGSGDGGYGYTDKLIF.

This clone was observed many times. CDR3 nucleotides: TGTGCTCTTGGGGAACTACTCCTAACCCCCAAAGTCGGAACGAATACTGGGGGATACGGGACACCCACCGATAAACTCATCTTT. Encoded protein: CALGELLLTPKVGTNTGGYGTPTDKLIF. The rearrangement joins TRDV1 to TRDJ1, with 13 bases matching TRDD3. In germline, CDR1 is TSWWSYY, CDR2 QGS. This CDR3 contains 28 residues. Unmatched junction bases numbered 35, after V lost 0 bases and J lost 1 base.